Sequencing of this T cell receptor (beta chain) was carried out in a study of human T cells and chemical hapten exposure. Study in general: Patch tests applied 0.01% DPC to the upper back, read at 6 days. Study-wide results and caveats: Patch test score rose with PT1 expanded TCRs, significant at 8, 16, 32, not 4.

Via MiXCR, TCRdb re-called the RACE reads, giving one row per CDR3 protein. The table has 55,000 to 75,000 distinct CDR3 sequences, around an eighth seen once; the top ten hold roughly 2.4%. The CDR3 runs to 11 residues. The V gene lost 6 bases and the J gene lost 9 bases, with 9 bases spanning the gap. The V gene's germline CDR1 is SEHNR and CDR2 FQNEAQ (reference sequence). Time point here: patch test 3, about 24 weeks after DPC sensitization. This sample's treatment: therapeutic diphenylcyclopropenone sensitization with weekly scalp DPC. Patients had alopecia, were aged 18 to 70, and were not pregnant. A remark on this clonotype: Its antigen remains unknown.

The genes are TRBV7-9 and TRBJ1-5; D is uncertain. The sequence was collected from a man aged 30-40 years with alopecia areata. Some clones in this sample may be carry-over from other donors' samples. Here the sequenced sample was whole blood, taken in connection with sensitization to the hapten diphenylcyclopropenone (DPC). The CDR3 coding sequence is TGTGCCAGCAGTCGTTCAGGGCCCCAGCATTTT. This sequence encodes CASSRSGPQHF. Full variable domain (outside the CDR3, taken from reference TRBV7-9 and TRBJ1-5): DTGVSQNPRHKITKRGQNVTFRCDPISEHNRLYWYRQTLGQGPEFLTYFQNEAQLEKSRLLSDRFSAERPKGSFSTLEIQRTEQGDSAMYLCASSRSGPQHFGDGTRLSIL.